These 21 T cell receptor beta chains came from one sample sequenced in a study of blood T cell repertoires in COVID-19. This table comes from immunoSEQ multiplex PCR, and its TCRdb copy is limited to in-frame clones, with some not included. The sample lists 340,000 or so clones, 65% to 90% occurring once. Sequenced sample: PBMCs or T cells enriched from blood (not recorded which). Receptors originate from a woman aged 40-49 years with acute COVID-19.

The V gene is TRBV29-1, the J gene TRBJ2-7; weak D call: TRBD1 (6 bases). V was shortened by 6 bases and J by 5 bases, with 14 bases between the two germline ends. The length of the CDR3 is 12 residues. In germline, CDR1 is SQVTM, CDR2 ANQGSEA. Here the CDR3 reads CSVAGTSNEQYF. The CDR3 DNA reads TGCAGCGTCGCCGGGACAAGCAACGAGCAGTACTTC.

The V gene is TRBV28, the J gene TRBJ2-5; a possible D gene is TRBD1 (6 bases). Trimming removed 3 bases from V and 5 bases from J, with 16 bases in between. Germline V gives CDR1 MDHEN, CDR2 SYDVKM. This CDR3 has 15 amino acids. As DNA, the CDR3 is TGTGCCAGCAGTTTGGCGCACAGGGCTGCGGAGACCCAGTACTTC. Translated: CASSLAHRAAETQYF.

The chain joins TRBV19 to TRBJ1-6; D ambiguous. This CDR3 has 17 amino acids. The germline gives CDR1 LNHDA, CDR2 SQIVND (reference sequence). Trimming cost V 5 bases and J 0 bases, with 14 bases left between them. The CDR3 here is CASSESDSSSYNSPLHF. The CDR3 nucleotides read TGTGCCAGTAGTGAGTCGGACTCGAGCTCCTATAATTCACCCCTCCACTTT.

CDR3 sequence (DNA): TGTGCCAGCAGCCTATCCTTCGGGCAGCCCCAGCATTTT. This encodes CASSLSFGQPQHF. The chain joins TRBV28 to TRBJ1-5; D gene uncertain. This CDR3 contains 13 residues. Between the trimmed V and J ends, which lost 6 bases and 7 bases, there was a span of 13 bases. The germline gives CDR1 MDHEN, CDR2 SYDVKM.

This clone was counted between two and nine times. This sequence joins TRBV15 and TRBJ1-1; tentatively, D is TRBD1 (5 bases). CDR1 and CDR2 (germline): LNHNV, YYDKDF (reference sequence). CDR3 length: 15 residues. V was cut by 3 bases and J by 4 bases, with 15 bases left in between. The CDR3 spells CATSRKTVSGTEAFF. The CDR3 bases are TGTGCCACCAGCAGGAAGACAGTATCGGGCACTGAAGCTTTCTTT.

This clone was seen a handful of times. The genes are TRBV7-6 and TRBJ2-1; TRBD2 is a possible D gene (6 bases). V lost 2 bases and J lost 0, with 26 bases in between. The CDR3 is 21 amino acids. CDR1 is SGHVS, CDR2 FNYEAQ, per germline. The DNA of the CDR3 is TGTGCCAGCAGCTTAAGAATTGCAGCGGGTTCGCGGGGAAGCTCCTACAATGAGCAGTTCTTC. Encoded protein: CASSLRIAAGSRGSSYNEQFF.

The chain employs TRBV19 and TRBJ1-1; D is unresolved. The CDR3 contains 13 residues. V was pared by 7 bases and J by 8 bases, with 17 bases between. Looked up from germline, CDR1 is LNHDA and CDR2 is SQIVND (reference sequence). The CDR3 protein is CASIQRPQLEAFF. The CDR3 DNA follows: TGTGCCAGTATTCAGAGGCCCCAGTTAGAAGCTTTCTTT.

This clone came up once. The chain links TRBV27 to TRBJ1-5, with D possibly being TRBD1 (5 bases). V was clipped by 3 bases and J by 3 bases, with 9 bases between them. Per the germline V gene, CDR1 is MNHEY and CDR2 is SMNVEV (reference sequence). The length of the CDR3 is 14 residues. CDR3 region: CASSFQGFNQPQHF. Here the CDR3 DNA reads TGTGCCAGCAGTTTTCAGGGTTTCAATCAGCCCCAGCATTTT.

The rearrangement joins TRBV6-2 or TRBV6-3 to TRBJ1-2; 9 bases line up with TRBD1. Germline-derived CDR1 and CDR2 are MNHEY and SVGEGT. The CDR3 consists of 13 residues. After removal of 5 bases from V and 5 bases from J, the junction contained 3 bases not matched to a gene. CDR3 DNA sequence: TGTGCCAGCAGTGGGACAGGGTGGTATGGCTACACCTTC. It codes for CASSGTGWYGYTF.

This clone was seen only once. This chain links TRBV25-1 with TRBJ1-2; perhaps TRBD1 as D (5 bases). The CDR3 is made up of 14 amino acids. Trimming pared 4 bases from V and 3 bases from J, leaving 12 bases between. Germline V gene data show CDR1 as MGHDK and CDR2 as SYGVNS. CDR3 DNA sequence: TGTGCCAGCAGTGTTCGGGGGGGTCACTATGGCTACACCTTC. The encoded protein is CASSVRGGHYGYTF.

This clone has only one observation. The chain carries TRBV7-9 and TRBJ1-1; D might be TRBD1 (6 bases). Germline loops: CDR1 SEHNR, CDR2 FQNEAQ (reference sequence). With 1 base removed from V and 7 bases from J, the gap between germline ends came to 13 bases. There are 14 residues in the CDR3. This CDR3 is CASSLEGGQNEAFF. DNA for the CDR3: TGTGCCAGCAGCTTAGAGGGTGGACAGAATGAAGCTTTCTTT.

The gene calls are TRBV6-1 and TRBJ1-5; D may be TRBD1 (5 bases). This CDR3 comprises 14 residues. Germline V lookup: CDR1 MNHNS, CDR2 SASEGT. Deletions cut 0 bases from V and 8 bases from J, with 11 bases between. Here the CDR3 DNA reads TGTGCCAGCAGTGAAGCGGCGGGGGGTGAGCCCCAGCATTTT. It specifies CASSEAAGGEPQHF.

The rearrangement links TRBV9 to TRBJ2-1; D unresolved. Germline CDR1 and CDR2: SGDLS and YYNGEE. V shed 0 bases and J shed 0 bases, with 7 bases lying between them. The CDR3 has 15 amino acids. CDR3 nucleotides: TGTGCCAGCAGCGTAGGAGATGGCTCCTACAATGAGCAGTTCTTC. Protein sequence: CASSVGDGSYNEQFF. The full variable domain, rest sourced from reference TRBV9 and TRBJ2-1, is DSGVTQTPKHLITATGQRVTLRCSPRSGDLSVYWYQQSLDQGLQFLIQYYNGEERAKGNILERFSAQQFPDLHSELNLSSLELGDSALYFCASSVGDGSYNEQFFGPGTRLTVL.

CDR3 sequence (DNA): TGTGCCATCAGTGAGGGACAGGGGGCGGGGACTGAAGCTTTCTTT. It specifies CAISEGQGAGTEAFF. The chain recombines TRBV10-3 with TRBJ1-1; 11 nucleotides align to TRBD1. The germline V gene has CDR1 ENHRY and CDR2 SYGVKD. The V gene end was trimmed by 2 bases and the J gene end by 5 bases; junction bases not matched to a gene: 4. There are 15 residues in the CDR3.

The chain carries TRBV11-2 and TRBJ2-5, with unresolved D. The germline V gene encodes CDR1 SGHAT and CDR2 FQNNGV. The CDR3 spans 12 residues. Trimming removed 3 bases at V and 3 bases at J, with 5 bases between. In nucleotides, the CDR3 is TGTGCCAGCAGCTTGTATGAAGAGACCCAGTACTTC. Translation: CASSLYEETQYF. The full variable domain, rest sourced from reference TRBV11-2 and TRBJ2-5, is EAGVAQSPRYKIIEKRQSVAFWCNPISGHATLYWYQQILGQGPKLLIQFQNNGVVDDSQLPKDRFSAERLKGVDSTLKIQPAKLEDSAVYLCASSLYEETQYFGPGTRLLVL.

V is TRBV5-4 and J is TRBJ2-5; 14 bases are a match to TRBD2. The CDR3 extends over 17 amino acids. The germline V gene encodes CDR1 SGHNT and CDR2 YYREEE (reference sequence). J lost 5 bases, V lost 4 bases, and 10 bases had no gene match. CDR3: CASSGLTSGGAGETQYF. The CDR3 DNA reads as TGTGCCAGCAGCGGACTGACTAGCGGGGGGGCAGGGGAGACCCAGTACTTC.

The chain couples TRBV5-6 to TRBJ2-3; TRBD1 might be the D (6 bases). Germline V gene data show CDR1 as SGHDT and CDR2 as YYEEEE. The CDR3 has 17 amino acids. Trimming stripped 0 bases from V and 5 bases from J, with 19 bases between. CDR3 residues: CASSLGGFWGQGDTQYF. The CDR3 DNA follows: TGTGCCAGCAGCTTGGGGGGTTTCTGGGGGCAAGGAGATACGCAGTATTTT.

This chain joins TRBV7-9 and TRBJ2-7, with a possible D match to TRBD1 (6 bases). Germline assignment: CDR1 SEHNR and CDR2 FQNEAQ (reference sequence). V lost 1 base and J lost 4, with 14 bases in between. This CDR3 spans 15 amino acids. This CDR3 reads CASSLGTEARYEQYF. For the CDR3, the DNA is TGTGCCAGCAGCTTAGGGACAGAGGCTAGGTACGAGCAGTACTTC. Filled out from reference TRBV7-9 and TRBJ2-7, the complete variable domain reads DTGVSQNPRHKITKRGQNVTFRCDPISEHNRLYWYRQTLGQGPEFLTYFQNEAQLEKSRLLSDRFSAERPKGSFSTLEIQRTEQGDSAMYLCASSLGTEARYEQYFGPGTRLTVT.

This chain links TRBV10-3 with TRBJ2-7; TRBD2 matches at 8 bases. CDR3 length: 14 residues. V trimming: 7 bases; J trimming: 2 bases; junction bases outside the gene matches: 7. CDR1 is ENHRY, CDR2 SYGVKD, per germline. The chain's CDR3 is CAIMVGGGTYEQYF. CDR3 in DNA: TGTGCCATCATGGTTGGCGGGGGGACCTACGAGCAGTACTTC.

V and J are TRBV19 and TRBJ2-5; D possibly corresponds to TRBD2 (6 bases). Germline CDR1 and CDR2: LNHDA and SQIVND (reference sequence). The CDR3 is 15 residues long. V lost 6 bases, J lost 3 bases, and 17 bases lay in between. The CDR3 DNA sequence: TGTGCCAGTAGCGCCGGGCGGGGCTCGAAAGAGACCCAGTACTTC. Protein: CASSAGRGSKETQYF.

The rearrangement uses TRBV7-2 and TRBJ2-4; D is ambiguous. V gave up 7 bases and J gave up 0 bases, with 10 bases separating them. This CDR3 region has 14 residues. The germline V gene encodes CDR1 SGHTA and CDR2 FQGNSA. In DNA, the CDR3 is TGTGCCAGCACCCCCCCGGGAGCCAAAAACATTCAGTACTTC. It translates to CASTPPGAKNIQYF.